The entry that follows covers one T cell receptor beta chain sequence. This sample is drawn from a study of T-cell memory formation after mild COVID-19. TCRdb reanalysed the 5' RACE reads using MiXCR and keeps one entry per CDR3 protein. The data hold about 250,000 distinct CDR3 sequences, with less than 20% observed a single time. The ends were cut back, 6 bases at V and 3 bases at J, with 12 bases in the middle. CDR1 is SNHLY, CDR2 FYNNEI, per germline. CDR3 length: 14 amino acids. This chain uses TRBV2 with TRBJ2-4; D perhaps matches TRBD1 (6 bases). The clonotype originates from an adult woman who had mild COVID-19 (a few samples of this study predate the infection). Cell type and time point are not known. The sample was PBMCs or a T cell subset sorted from them (not recorded which). Here the CDR3 DNA reads TGTGCCAGCAGGGACAGTTTTATCAAAAACATTCAGTACTTC. This translates into CASRDSFIKNIQYF.